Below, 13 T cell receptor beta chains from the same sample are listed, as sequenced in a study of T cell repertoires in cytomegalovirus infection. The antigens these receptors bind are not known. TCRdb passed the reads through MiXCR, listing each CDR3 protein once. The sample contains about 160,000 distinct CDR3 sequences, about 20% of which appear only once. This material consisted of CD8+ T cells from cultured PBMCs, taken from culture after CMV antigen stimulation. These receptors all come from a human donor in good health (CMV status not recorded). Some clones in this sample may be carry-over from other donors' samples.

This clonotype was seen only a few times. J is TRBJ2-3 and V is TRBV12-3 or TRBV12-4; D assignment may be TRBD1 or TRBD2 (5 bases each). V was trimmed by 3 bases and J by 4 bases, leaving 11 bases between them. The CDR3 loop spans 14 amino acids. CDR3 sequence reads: CASSFGGGPDTQYF. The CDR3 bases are TGTGCCAGCAGTTTTGGTGGGGGACCAGATACGCAGTATTTT.

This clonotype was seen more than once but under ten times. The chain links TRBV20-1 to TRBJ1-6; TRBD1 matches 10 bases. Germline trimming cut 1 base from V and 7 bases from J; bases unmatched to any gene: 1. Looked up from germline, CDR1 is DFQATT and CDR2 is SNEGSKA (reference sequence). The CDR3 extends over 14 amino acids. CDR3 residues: CSARVGQGNSPLHF. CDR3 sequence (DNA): TGCAGTGCTAGAGTGGGACAGGGGAATTCACCCCTCCACTTT.

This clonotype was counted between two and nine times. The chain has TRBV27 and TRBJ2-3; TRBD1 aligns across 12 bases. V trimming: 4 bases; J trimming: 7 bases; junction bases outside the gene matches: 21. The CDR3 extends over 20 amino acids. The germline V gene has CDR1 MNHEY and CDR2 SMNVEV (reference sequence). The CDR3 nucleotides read TGTGCCAGCAGTTCCCCCCCCACCGGGACAGGGGGCGGATGGGGGAATACGCAGTATTTT. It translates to CASSSPPTGTGGGWGNTQYF.

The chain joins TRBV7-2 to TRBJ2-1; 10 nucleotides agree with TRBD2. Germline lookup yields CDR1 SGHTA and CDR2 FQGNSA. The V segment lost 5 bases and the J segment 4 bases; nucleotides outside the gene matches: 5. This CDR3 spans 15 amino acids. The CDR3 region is CASSATSGDYNEQFF. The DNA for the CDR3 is TGTGCCAGCAGCGCAACTAGCGGGGATTACAATGAGCAGTTCTTC.

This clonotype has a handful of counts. In DNA, the CDR3 is TGTGCCAGCAGTGAAATAGACGATACGAACACCGGGGAGCTGTTTTTT. This encodes CASSEIDDTNTGELFF. This chain joins TRBV6-1 and TRBJ2-2; D is ambiguous. This CDR3 is 16 amino acids long. Germline assignment: CDR1 MNHNS and CDR2 SASEGT. Trimming took off 2 bases at V and 0 bases at J, with 10 bases between the two ends.

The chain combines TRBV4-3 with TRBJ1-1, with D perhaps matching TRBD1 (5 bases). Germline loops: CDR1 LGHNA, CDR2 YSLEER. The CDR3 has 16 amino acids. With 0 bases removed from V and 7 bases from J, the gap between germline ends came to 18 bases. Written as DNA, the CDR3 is TGCGCCAGCAGCCAAGATGAGGCAGGGACGTGGAATGAAGCTTTCTTT. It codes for CASSQDEAGTWNEAFF.

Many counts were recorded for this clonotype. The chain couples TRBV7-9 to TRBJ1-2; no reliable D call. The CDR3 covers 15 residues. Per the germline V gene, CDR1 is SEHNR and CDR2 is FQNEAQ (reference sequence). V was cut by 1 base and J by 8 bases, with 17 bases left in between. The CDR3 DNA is TGTGCCAGCAGCTTAGGAGCGGGGATAGTGGGCGGCTACACCTTC. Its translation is CASSLGAGIVGGYTF.

CDR3 sequence reads: CASSSNRVSRPETQYF. CDR3 nucleotide sequence: TGTGCCAGCAGCTCCAACAGGGTTTCCCGACCGGAGACCCAGTACTTC. The chain recombines TRBV7-9 with TRBJ2-5, with D tentatively TRBD1 (6 bases). Per germline, CDR1 SEHNR and CDR2 FQNEAQ (reference sequence). The CDR3 extends over 16 amino acids. V was clipped by 4 bases and J by 5 bases, with 20 bases between them. Based on the CDR3 plus reference TRBV7-9 and TRBJ2-5, the full variable domain is DTGVSQNPRHKITKRGQNVTFRCDPISEHNRLYWYRQTLGQGPEFLTYFQNEAQLEKSRLLSDRFSAERPKGSFSTLEIQRTEQGDSAMYLCASSSNRVSRPETQYFGPGTRLLVL.

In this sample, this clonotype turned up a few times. This chain's CDR3 is CASSFYMKGQGKGYEQYF. The CDR3 coding sequence is TGTGCCAGCAGCTTCTACATGAAAGGACAGGGAAAAGGATACGAGCAGTACTTC. The V gene is TRBV7-9, the J gene TRBJ2-7; the match to TRBD1 covers 8 bases. V was pared by 3 bases and J by 4 bases, with 17 bases of the junction left unmatched. There are 18 residues in the CDR3. Germline loops: CDR1 SEHNR, CDR2 FQNEAQ (reference sequence). The variable domain in full, with the rest retrieved from reference TRBV7-9 and TRBJ2-7, is DTGVSQNPRHKITKRGQNVTFRCDPISEHNRLYWYRQTLGQGPEFLTYFQNEAQLEKSRLLSDRFSAERPKGSFSTLEIQRTEQGDSAMYLCASSFYMKGQGKGYEQYFGPGTRLTVT.

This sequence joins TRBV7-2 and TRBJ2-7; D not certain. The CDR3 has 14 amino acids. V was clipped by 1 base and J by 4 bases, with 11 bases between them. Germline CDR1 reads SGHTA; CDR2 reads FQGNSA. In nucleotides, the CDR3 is TGTGCCAGCAGCTTAGGGTCGAGAGGATACGAGCAGTACTTC. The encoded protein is CASSLGSRGYEQYF.

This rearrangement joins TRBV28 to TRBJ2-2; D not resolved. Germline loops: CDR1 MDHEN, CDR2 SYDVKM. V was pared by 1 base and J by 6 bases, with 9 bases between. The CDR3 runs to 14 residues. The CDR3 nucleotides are TGTGCCAGCAGTTTATACGCAGGCCCCGGGGAGCTGTTTTTT. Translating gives CASSLYAGPGELFF.

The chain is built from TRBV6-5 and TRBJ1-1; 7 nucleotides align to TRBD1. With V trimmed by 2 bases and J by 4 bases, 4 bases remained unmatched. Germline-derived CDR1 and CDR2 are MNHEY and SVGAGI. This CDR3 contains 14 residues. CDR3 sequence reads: CASSYGQEGTEAFF. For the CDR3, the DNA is TGTGCCAGCAGTTACGGACAGGAAGGCACTGAAGCTTTCTTT.

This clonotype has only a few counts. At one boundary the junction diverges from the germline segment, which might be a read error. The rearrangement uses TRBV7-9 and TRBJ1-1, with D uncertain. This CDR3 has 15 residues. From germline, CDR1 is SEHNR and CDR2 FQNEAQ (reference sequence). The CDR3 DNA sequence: TGTGCCAGCAACTTAGCATGGGCGGAGAACACTGAAGCTTTCTTT. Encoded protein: CASNLAWAENTEAFF.